The 5 T cell receptor beta chains given below trace back to one sample, sequenced in a study of blood T cells in healthy people across ages. A second PCR, run for roughly 7 to 11 cycles, used a sample-barcoded 5' primer plus a J-beta primer mix. TCRdb re-derived calls from the 5' RACE reads in MiXCR, one entry per CDR3 protein. The data show roughly 1,500,000 distinct CDR3 sequences, about 40% seen once. The sequencing sample was made of blood. These receptors came from a woman aged 18-30 years in good health.

This chain connects TRBV4-1 to TRBJ2-1; 10 bases agree with TRBD2. Trimming cost V 2 bases and J 0 bases; bases outside gene matches: 1. There are 16 residues in the CDR3. CDR1 is MGHRA, CDR2 YSYEKL, per germline. Here the CDR3 DNA reads TGCGCCAGCAGCCAAACTAGCGGGACCTCCTACAATGAGCAGTTCTTC. It is translated as CASSQTSGTSYNEQFF.

This clonotype was found a few times. The chain joins TRBV6-5 to TRBJ2-1; D call uncertain. Per germline, CDR1 MNHEY and CDR2 SVGAGI. V was clipped by 5 bases and J by 15 bases, with 14 bases between them. CDR3 length: 11 amino acids. The DNA for the CDR3 is TGTGCCAGCAGTCCGGACCGGGTGCTGTTCTTC. It yields the protein CASSPDRVLFF.

This chain links TRBV3-1 with TRBJ1-1; a weak D match, TRBD1 (5 bases). Germline V lookup: CDR1 LGHDT, CDR2 YNNKEL (reference sequence). The CDR3 loop spans 14 amino acids. Between the trimmed V and J ends, which lost 1 base and 10 bases, there was a span of 16 bases. The CDR3: CASSQAITGGGAFF. The CDR3 DNA reads as TGTGCCAGCAGCCAAGCGATAACGGGGGGTGGAGCTTTCTTT. Complete variable domain (other parts from reference TRBV3-1 and TRBJ1-1): DTAVSQTPKYLVTQMGNDKSIKCEQNLGHDTMYWYKQDSKKFLKIMFSYNNKELIINETVPNRFSPKSPDKAHLNLHINSLELGDSAVYFCASSQAITGGGAFFGQGTRLTVV.

This chain joins TRBV5-1 and TRBJ1-2, with D hard to call. Germline V gene lookup returns CDR1 SGHRS and CDR2 YFSETQ. The CDR3 consists of 14 residues. V shed 4 bases and J shed 2 bases, with 12 bases lying between them. CDR3 in amino acids: CASSPTITNYGYTF. For the CDR3, the DNA is TGCGCCAGCAGCCCAACGATTACCAACTATGGCTACACCTTC. The whole variable domain, remainder taken from reference TRBV5-1 and TRBJ1-2, is KAGVTQTPRYLIKTRGQQVTLSCSPISGHRSVSWYQQTPGQGLQFLFEYFSETQRNKGNFPGRFSGRQFSNSRSEMNVSTLELGDSALYLCASSPTITNYGYTFGSGTRLTVV.

The chain uses TRBV12-1 and TRBJ2-3; TRBD1 is the table's D call, not checked against the DNA. TRBV12-1 is reported as a pseudogene. The CDR3 is made up of 18 amino acids. As DNA, the CDR3 is TGTGCCAGCAGCTTCGGCCCCAGCGACCAGAAACTGGAAGATACGCAGTATTTT. It yields the protein CASSFGPSDQKLEDTQYF.